The source of this T cell receptor (beta chain) is a study of shared T cell receptors in the human thymus. TCRdb's table, derived via immunoSEQ multiplex PCR, lists solely in-frame clones and lacks some. The data contain 600,000 or so clones, more than 75% of them singletons. V was shortened by 4 bases and J by 8 bases, with 9 bases between the two germline ends. The CDR3 contains 11 residues. Looked up from germline, CDR1 is SGHTS and CDR2 is YDEGEE. The sample was also reused in another study, on human thymus T cells. That work contributes: Obtained as resections during corrective heart surgery, the thymus tissue was then studied.

This TCR was sampled from a boy in the first two years of life with a congenital heart defect. The sequencing input was thymocytes. The gene calls are TRBV5-8 and TRBJ1-1; D gene uncertain. CDR3 DNA sequence: TGTGCCAGCAGCCACGAGGAAGAAGCTTTCTTT. It codes for CASSHEEEAFF.